This TCR beta chain was recorded in a study of blood T cell repertoires in COVID-19. Profiled with immunoSEQ multiplex PCR; TCRdb holds only in-frame clones, not every one. The table lists 150,000 to 200,000 clones, about four fifths of them singletons. This CDR3 comprises 14 residues. V shed 1 base and J shed 6 bases, with 13 bases lying between them. CDR1 SGHNT and CDR2 YENEEA come from the germline V gene. This chain uses TRBV11-3 with TRBJ2-7, with TRBD2 as a possible D gene (7 bases). The clonotype originates from a woman aged 70 to 79 who had recovered from COVID-19. Sequencing was performed on peripheral blood. The CDR3 spells CASSLGGGGGEQYF. The CDR3 nucleotides are TGTGCCAGCAGCTTAGGAGGGGGGGGAGGCGAGCAGTACTTC.